This entry concerns a single T cell receptor (beta chain). Antigen unknown. This PCR relied on a set of 60 Vbeta primers and 13 Jbeta primers. Under the authors' procedure: As a later analysis found, there were around 86 million unique TCR beta chains, of which around 9.9 million were shared. Produced via immunoSEQ multiplex PCR; TCRdb's table is partial and in-frame only. Clone size and V and J calls were adopted from that table, with D and trimming inferred from the DNA. The sample lists about 190,000 clones, around 83% seen once, with 1.5% to 2% in the top ten. The data originate from a study of cytomegalovirus exposure and HLA in healthy donors. Study-wide findings and caveats: Cytomegalovirus association was assigned to about 150 TCR beta chains. Common viral pathogens (according to a later analysis) appeared linked to several of the most significant clusters. Reportedly, diagnosis of cytomegalovirus status by the classifier showed high specificity and sensitivity.

Trimming left V 5 bases short and J 3 bases short, with 11 bases between. Germline V gene sequence: CDR1 SGHVS, CDR2 FNYEAQ. The CDR3 loop spans 13 amino acids. The receptor was derived from a man between 35 and 55 years old in good health and CMV-seropositive. The gene calls are TRBV7-6 and TRBJ2-7; D is ambiguous. Sequencing was performed on PBMCs. The CDR3 is CASSVGTYYEQYF. In DNA, the CDR3 is TGTGCCAGCAGCGTGGGCACTTACTACGAGCAGTACTTC.